The 10 T cell receptor beta chains listed next were all sequenced from one sample in a study of CD8+ T cells in alopecia areata. The authors extracted RNA and reverse transcribed it into cDNA as the sequencing template. Sequenced by immunoSEQ multiplex PCR; TCRdb stores in-frame clones only, minus some. The sample consists of around 100,000 clones, around three fifths of them appearing once. Treatment of the sample: oral pan-JAK inhibitor, 5-10 mg twice daily. The sequencing here drew on CD8+ T cells sorted from blood, taken at week 24, from a patient treated with tofacitinib. These receptors were taken from a human donor with alopecia areata.

The J gene is TRBJ2-1, the V gene TRBV7-2, with 11 nucleotides matching TRBD2. From germline, CDR1 is SGHTA and CDR2 FQGNSA. This CDR3 is 15 amino acids long. Unmatched junction bases numbered 3, after V lost 1 base and J lost 7 bases. CDR3 amino acids: CASSLVSGGANEQFF. The DNA of the CDR3 is TGTGCCAGCAGCTTAGTTAGCGGGGGGGCGAATGAGCAGTTCTTC. Complete variable domain (other parts from reference TRBV7-2 and TRBJ2-1): GAGVSQSPSNKVTEKGKDVELRCDPISGHTALYWYRQSLGQGLEFLIYFQGNSAPDKSGLPSDRFSAERTGGSVSTLTIQRTQQEDSAVYLCASSLVSGGANEQFFGPGTRLTVL.

The V and J genes are TRBV30 and TRBJ2-2; D is ambiguous. CDR3 length: 15 residues. The ends were cut back, 4 bases at V and 4 bases at J, with 16 bases in the middle. Per germline, CDR1 GTSNPN and CDR2 SVGIG (reference sequence). The CDR3 sequence is CAWKDFPVVTGELFF. CDR3 nucleotide sequence: TGTGCCTGGAAAGACTTTCCTGTAGTCACCGGGGAGCTGTTTTTT.

The chain links TRBV6-5 to TRBJ2-4; D ambiguous. In germline, CDR1 is MNHEY, CDR2 SVGAGI. This CDR3 region has 16 residues. Between the trimmed V and J ends, which lost 0 bases and 1 base, there was a span of 10 bases. This chain's CDR3 is CASSYSDTGAKNIQYF. CDR3 DNA: TGTGCCAGCAGTTACTCTGACACCGGGGCCAAAAACATTCAGTACTTC.

V and J are TRBV30 and TRBJ1-1; D is perhaps TRBD1 (5 bases). CDR1 and CDR2 (germline): GTSNPN, SVGIG (reference sequence). The CDR3 sequence is 14 residues long. The V end was cut by 4 bases, the J end by 6 bases, with 18 bases between. Here the CDR3 reads CAWTLVEGYAEAFF. The CDR3 DNA reads TGTGCCTGGACCCTCGTGGAGGGGTACGCTGAAGCTTTCTTT.

The chain is built from TRBV19 and TRBJ1-1; D perhaps matches TRBD1 (5 bases). V gave up 9 bases and J gave up 1 base, with 9 bases separating them. Germline-derived CDR1 and CDR2 are LNHDA and SQIVND (reference sequence). The CDR3 is 12 residues long. CDR3 sequence reads: CARYTGNTEAFF. Written as DNA, the CDR3 is TGTGCCAGATATACAGGGAACACTGAAGCTTTCTTT.

The chain employs TRBV5-6 and TRBJ1-5; the D is unclear. The germline CDR1 and CDR2 sequences are SGHDT and YYEEEE. Deletions cut 3 bases from V and 13 bases from J, with 17 bases between. The CDR3 runs 13 residues. For the CDR3, the DNA is TGTGCCAGCAGCTCCTATACTACCTTCCAACAGCATTTT. Encoded protein: CASSSYTTFQQHF.

V is TRBV7-8 and J is TRBJ1-2; 8 positions agree with TRBD1. The germline V gene has CDR1 SGHVS and CDR2 FQNEAQ. Losses at the gene ends were 1 base for V and 6 bases for J; bases not matched to a gene: 7. The CDR3 length is 15 residues. CDR3 amino acids: CASSLEGPGGDGYTF. The CDR3 DNA reads as TGTGCCAGCAGCTTAGAGGGCCCAGGGGGCGATGGCTACACCTTC. Supplemented by reference TRBV7-8 and TRBJ1-2, the full variable domain reads GAGVSQSPRYKVAKRGQDVALRCDPISGHVSLFWYQQALGQGPEFLTYFQNEAQLDKSGLPSDRFFAERPEGSVSTLKIQRTQQEDSAVYLCASSLEGPGGDGYTFGSGTRLTVV.

The rearrangement uses TRBV7-9 and TRBJ1-2, with D tentatively TRBD1 (6 bases). Germline V gene lookup returns CDR1 SEHNR and CDR2 FQNEAQ (reference sequence). Trimming took 1 base from V and 0 from J, leaving 6 bases between them. The CDR3 runs to 14 residues. The CDR3 DNA reads TGTGCCAGCAGCTTAGAGGGGGCTAACTATGGCTACACCTTC. Translating gives CASSLEGANYGYTF.

This chain connects TRBV7-9 to TRBJ1-2; D is undetermined. With 5 bases removed from V and 2 bases from J, the gap between germline ends came to 21 bases. CDR1 and CDR2 from the germline V gene are SEHNR and FQNEAQ (reference sequence). This CDR3 comprises 17 residues. DNA for the CDR3: TGTGCCAGCAGCCACCGATCCAGGCTAGAGGACAACTATGGCTACACCTTC. As protein: CASSHRSRLEDNYGYTF.

The chain carries TRBV7-6 and TRBJ2-7; 7 bases fit TRBD1. The V gene end was trimmed by 3 bases and the J gene end by 3 bases; junction bases not matched to a gene: 11. This CDR3 region has 16 residues. Germline CDR1 is SGHVS and CDR2 is FNYEAQ. The CDR3, as DNA: TGTGCCAGCAGCTTTTGGACAGGTCTTTCAAACTACGAGCAGTACTTC. Translating gives CASSFWTGLSNYEQYF.